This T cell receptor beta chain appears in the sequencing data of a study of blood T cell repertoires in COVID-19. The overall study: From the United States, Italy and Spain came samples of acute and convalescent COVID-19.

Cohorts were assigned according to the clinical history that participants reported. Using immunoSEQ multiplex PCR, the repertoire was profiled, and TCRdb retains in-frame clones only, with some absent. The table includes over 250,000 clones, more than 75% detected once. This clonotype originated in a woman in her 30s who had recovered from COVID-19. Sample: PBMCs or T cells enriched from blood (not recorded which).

The CDR3 nucleotides are TGTGCCAGCAGCGTAGCCTCAGGGAGAAACACCATATATTTT. Its translation: CASSVASGRNTIYF. The chain links TRBV9 to TRBJ1-3, with TRBD1 as a possible D gene (5 bases). V shed 0 bases and J shed 5 bases, with 9 bases lying between them. There are 14 residues in the CDR3. Looked up from germline, CDR1 is SGDLS and CDR2 is YYNGEE.